The text below deals with one T cell receptor beta chain. The graft tissue was processed, and this released both intraepithelial and lamina propria lymphocytes. TCRdb keeps only in-frame clones here, not all; method: immunoSEQ multiplex PCR. The table records thousands of clones, roughly 75% of them present only once. This specimen comes from a study of graft-versus-host responses after intestinal transplantation. At the level of the study: Among the recipients, all got anti-thymocyte globulin induction and then tacrolimus and steroids for around 3 years.

The germline V gene has CDR1 SGHRS and CDR2 YFSETQ. V shed 5 bases and J 0 bases; nucleotides not matched to a gene: 4. The CDR3 is 15 residues long. The genes are TRBV5-1 and TRBJ2-3; 9 nucleotides match TRBD2. The receptor comes from a human patient who received an intestinal transplant, so some T cells may come from the graft donor. The specimen was ileum tissue, collected 18 days after transplant. The CDR3 loop is CASRKRGDSTDTQYF. The CDR3, as DNA: TGCGCCAGCAGAAAGCGGGGGGACAGCACAGATACGCAGTATTTT. Filled out from reference TRBV5-1 and TRBJ2-3, the complete variable domain reads KAGVTQTPRYLIKTRGQQVTLSCSPISGHRSVSWYQQTPGQGLQFLFEYFSETQRNKGNFPGRFSGRQFSNSRSEMNVSTLELGDSALYLCASRKRGDSTDTQYFGPGTRLTVL.